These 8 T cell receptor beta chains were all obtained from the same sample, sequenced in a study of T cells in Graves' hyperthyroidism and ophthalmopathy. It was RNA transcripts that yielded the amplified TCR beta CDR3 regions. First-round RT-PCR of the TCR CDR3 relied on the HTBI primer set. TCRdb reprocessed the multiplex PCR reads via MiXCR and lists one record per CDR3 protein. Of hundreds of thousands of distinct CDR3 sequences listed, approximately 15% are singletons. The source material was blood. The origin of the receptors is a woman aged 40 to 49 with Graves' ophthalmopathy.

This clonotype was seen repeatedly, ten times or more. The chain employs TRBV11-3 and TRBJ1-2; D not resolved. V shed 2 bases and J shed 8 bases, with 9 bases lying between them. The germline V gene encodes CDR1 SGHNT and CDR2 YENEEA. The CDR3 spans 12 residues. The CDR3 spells CASSLRWTGYTF. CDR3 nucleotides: TGTGCCAGCAGCTTAAGATGGACGGGCTACACCTTC.

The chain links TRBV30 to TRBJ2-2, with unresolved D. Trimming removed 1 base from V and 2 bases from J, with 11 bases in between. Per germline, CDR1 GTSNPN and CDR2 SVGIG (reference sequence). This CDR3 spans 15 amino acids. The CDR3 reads CAWSEVGRNTGELFF. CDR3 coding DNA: TGTGCCTGGAGTGAAGTTGGAAGAAACACCGGGGAGCTGTTTTTT.

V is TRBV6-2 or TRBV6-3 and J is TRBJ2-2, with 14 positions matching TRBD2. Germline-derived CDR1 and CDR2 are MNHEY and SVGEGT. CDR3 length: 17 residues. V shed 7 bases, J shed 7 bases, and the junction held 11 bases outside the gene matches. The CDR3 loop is CASTPLGTSGGYGELFF. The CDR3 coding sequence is TGTGCCAGCACTCCTCTCGGGACTAGCGGGGGATACGGGGAGCTGTTTTTT.

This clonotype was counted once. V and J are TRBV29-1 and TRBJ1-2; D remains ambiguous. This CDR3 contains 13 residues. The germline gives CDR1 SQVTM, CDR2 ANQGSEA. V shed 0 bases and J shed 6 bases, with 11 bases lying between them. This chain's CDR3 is CSVEDDEVHGYTF. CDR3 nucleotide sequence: TGCAGCGTTGAAGATGACGAGGTCCATGGCTACACCTTC.

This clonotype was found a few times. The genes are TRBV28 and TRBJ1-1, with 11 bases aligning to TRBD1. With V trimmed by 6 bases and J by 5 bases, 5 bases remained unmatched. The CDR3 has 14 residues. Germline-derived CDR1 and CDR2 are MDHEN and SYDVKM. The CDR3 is CASRPGTGGTEAFF. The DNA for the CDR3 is TGTGCCAGCAGGCCCGGGACAGGGGGGACTGAAGCTTTCTTT.

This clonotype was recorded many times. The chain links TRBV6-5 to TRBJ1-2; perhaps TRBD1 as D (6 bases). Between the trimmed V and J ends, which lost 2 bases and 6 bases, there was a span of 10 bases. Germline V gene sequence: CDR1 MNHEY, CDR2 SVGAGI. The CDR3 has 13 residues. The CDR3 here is CASSYRNRDGYTF. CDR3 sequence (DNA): TGTGCCAGCAGTTACAGGAACAGGGATGGCTACACCTTC.

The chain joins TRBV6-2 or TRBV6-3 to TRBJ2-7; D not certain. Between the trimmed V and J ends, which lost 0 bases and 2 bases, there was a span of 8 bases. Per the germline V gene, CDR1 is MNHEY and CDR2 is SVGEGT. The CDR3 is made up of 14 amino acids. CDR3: CASSYSGIAYEQYF. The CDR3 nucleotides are TGTGCCAGCAGTTACTCGGGGATCGCCTACGAGCAGTACTTC.

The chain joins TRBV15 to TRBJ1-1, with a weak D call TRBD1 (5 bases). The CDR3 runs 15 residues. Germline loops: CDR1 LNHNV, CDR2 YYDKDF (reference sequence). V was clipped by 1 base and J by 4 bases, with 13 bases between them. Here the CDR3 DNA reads TGTGCCACCAGCAGAGGGTCTCTCGGGGGCACTGAAGCTTTCTTT. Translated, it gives CATSRGSLGGTEAFF.